The 8 T cell receptor beta chains given below trace back to one sample, sequenced in a study of shared clonotypes between healthy human individuals. Produced via immunoSEQ multiplex PCR; TCRdb's table is partial and in-frame only. The sample shows a few million clones, approximately 96% of them seen only once. The source material was naive CD4+ T cells sorted from blood. Subset in this sample: CD45RA+ positively selected. Every receptor here comes from a man younger than 30 in good health.

The rearrangement uses TRBV28 and TRBJ2-7, with 9 bases fitting TRBD1. This CDR3 is 18 amino acids long. CDR1 is MDHEN and CDR2 is SYDVKM in the germline V gene. V shed 5 bases and J 3 bases; nucleotides not matched to a gene: 17. The CDR3 sequence: CASSAPPRSGTGIYEQYF. The CDR3 coding sequence is TGTGCCAGCAGTGCCCCACCTAGATCCGGGACAGGGATCTACGAGCAGTACTTC.

Only one count was recorded for this clone. V usage is TRBV6-5 and J usage is TRBJ2-1, with 10 bases lining up with TRBD2. J was trimmed by 5 bases and V by 6 bases; bases with no gene match: 7. CDR1 and CDR2 from the germline V gene are MNHEY and SVGAGI. The CDR3 length is 15 residues. CDR3 protein: CASSHPSGSNNEQFF. In nucleotides, the CDR3 is TGTGCCAGCAGCCACCCTAGCGGGAGCAACAATGAGCAGTTCTTC.

The rearrangement links TRBV30 to TRBJ2-7, with D perhaps TRBD2 (5 bases). Trimming pared 4 bases from V and 4 bases from J, leaving 8 bases between. Looked up from germline, CDR1 is GTSNPN and CDR2 is SVGIG (reference sequence). This CDR3 is 11 amino acids long. CDR3 nucleotides: TGTGCCTGGACGAGAGGGTACGAGCAGTACTTC. Translated, it gives CAWTRGYEQYF.

As DNA, the CDR3 is TGTGCCAGCAGTGACGCCAACAATGAGCAGTTCTTC. Translation: CASSDANNEQFF. The V and J genes are TRBV5-8 and TRBJ2-1; D gene uncertain. The CDR3 runs to 12 residues. Per germline, CDR1 SGHTS and CDR2 YDEGEE. V was pared by 5 bases and J by 5 bases, with 8 bases between. Combining the CDR3 with reference TRBV5-8 and TRBJ2-1 gives the whole variable domain EAGVTQSPTHLIKTRGQQATLRCSPISGHTSVYWYQQALGLGLQFLLWYDEGEERNRGNFPPRFSGRQFPNYSSELNVNALELEDSALYLCASSDANNEQFFGPGTRLTVL.

This chain uses TRBV6-1 with TRBJ1-5; tentative D call: TRBD1 (5 bases). There are 14 residues in the CDR3. Looked up from germline, CDR1 is MNHNS and CDR2 is SASEGT. The V and J ends lost 5 bases and 5 bases respectively, with 13 bases between them. The CDR3 DNA reads TGTGCCAGCAGTATATACTGGGGGTATCAGCCCCAGCATTTT. Its protein product is CASSIYWGYQPQHF.

The chain is built from TRBV5-5 and TRBJ1-5, with 7 bases fitting TRBD1. Germline V gene data show CDR1 as SGHKS and CDR2 as YYEKEE (reference sequence). Trimming removed 2 bases from V and 2 bases from J; junction bases left unmatched: 7. CDR3 length: 16 amino acids. The CDR3 loop reads CASSLLEGARNQPQHF. Written as DNA, the CDR3 is TGTGCCAGCAGCTTATTGGAGGGGGCGCGCAATCAGCCCCAGCATTTT.

Here the CDR3 DNA reads TGTGCCAGCAGCTCCGGGACCGGAGGCTCCTACGAGCAGTACTTC. Protein sequence: CASSSGTGGSYEQYF. The V call is TRBV7-9, the J call TRBJ2-7; D might be TRBD1 or TRBD2, each matching 5 bases. This CDR3 has 15 residues. Trimming shortened V by 4 bases and J by 0 bases, and 13 bases separated the two germline ends. Germline CDR1 is SEHNR and CDR2 is FQNEAQ (reference sequence).

The CDR3 DNA reads TGTGCCAGCAGCCAAGGTCCGACTAGCGGGGGCCACCACCAAGAGACCCAGTACTTC. Translated: CASSQGPTSGGHHQETQYF. This rearrangement joins TRBV14 to TRBJ2-5; 12 nucleotides match TRBD2. The germline V gene encodes CDR1 SGHDN and CDR2 FVKESK. The V and J ends lost 1 base and 0 bases, in that order; junction bases with no gene match: 9. The CDR3 consists of 19 residues. The complete variable domain, with remaining parts taken from reference TRBV14 and TRBJ2-5, reads EAGVTQFPSHSVIEKGQTVTLRCDPISGHDNLYWYRRVMGKEIKFLLHFVKESKQDESGMPNNRFLAERTGGTYSTLKVQPAELEDSGVYFCASSQGPTSGGHHQETQYFGPGTRLLVL.